Below, 10 T cell receptor beta chains from the same sample are listed, as sequenced in a study of blood T cell repertoires in COVID-19. Method: immunoSEQ multiplex PCR; TCRdb's copy keeps in-frame clones and lacks some. The repertoire has about 120,000 clones, around 86% of them found once; the top ten carry roughly 10%. The material sequenced was peripheral blood. The receptors derive from a man older than 75 with acute or convalescent COVID-19.

In this sample, this clone turned up a few times. The CDR3 loop is CASSSLASYEQFF. CDR3 nucleotide sequence: TGTGCCAGCAGCTCACTAGCGTCCTATGAGCAGTTCTTC. This chain connects TRBV7-3 to TRBJ2-1, with 7 bases that match TRBD2. Per the germline V gene, CDR1 is SGHTA and CDR2 is FQGTGA. This CDR3 contains 13 residues. V trimming: 4 bases; J trimming: 8 bases; junction bases outside the gene matches: 5.

This sequence joins TRBV5-5 and TRBJ2-7; tentatively, D is TRBD1 (5 bases). The CDR3 consists of 13 residues. V lost 2 bases and J lost 4, with 10 bases in between. Germline V gives CDR1 SGHKS, CDR2 YYEKEE (reference sequence). CDR3: CASSFTGPYEQYF. The CDR3 DNA follows: TGTGCCAGCAGCTTCACAGGACCTTACGAGCAGTACTTC.

The rearrangement uses TRBV30 and TRBJ2-7; D may be TRBD1 (5 bases). V was trimmed by 2 bases and J by 5 bases, leaving 10 bases between them. The CDR3 is 12 amino acids. Germline V gives CDR1 GTSNPN, CDR2 SVGIG (reference sequence). For the CDR3, the DNA is TGTGCCTGGAGTAGAATGACAGACGAGCAGTACTTC. Its translation is CAWSRMTDEQYF.

V and J are TRBV4-1 and TRBJ1-4; tentative D call: TRBD1 (5 bases). CDR1 and CDR2 from the germline V gene are MGHRA and YSYEKL. V was clipped by 5 bases and J by 1 base, with 8 bases between them. This CDR3 is 14 amino acids long. The CDR3 is CASSRQRTNEKLFF. In DNA form, the CDR3 reads TGCGCCAGCAGCAGACAGCGAACTAATGAAAAACTGTTTTTT.

CDR3 nucleotide sequence: TGTGCCAGCATTGGGAGGATGAACACTGAAGCTTTCTTT. Translated: CASIGRMNTEAFF. The rearrangement joins TRBV28 to TRBJ1-1; D not resolved. With 7 bases removed from V and 0 bases from J, the gap between germline ends came to 9 bases. Germline assignment: CDR1 MDHEN and CDR2 SYDVKM. CDR3 length: 13 amino acids.

The chain employs TRBV3-1 (or the pseudogene TRBV3-2) and TRBJ2-7; possibly TRBD2 for D (6 bases). The CDR3 sequence is 15 residues long. The germline CDR1 and CDR2 sequences are LGHDT and YNNKEL (reference sequence). V was shortened by 0 bases and J by 2 bases, with 11 bases between the two germline ends. Written as DNA, the CDR3 is TGTGCCAGCAGCCAAGATGATTCGGGGGCCTACGAGCAGTACTTC. This sequence encodes CASSQDDSGAYEQYF.

This clone was recorded a few times. The chain carries TRBV27 and TRBJ1-5; no firm D call. V was trimmed by 5 bases and J by 0 bases, leaving 11 bases between them. This CDR3 has 15 amino acids. Germline V gene data show CDR1 as MNHEY and CDR2 as SMNVEV (reference sequence). This chain's CDR3 is CASSPPGYSNQPQHF. The CDR3 DNA is TGTGCCAGCAGTCCCCCGGGGTATAGCAATCAGCCCCAGCATTTT.

This clone was found once. The chain combines TRBV7-3 with TRBJ2-1, with TRBD2 identical over 12 bases. From germline, CDR1 is SGHTA and CDR2 FQGTGA. The V gene end was trimmed by 6 bases and the J gene end by 9 bases; junction bases not matched to a gene: 3. The CDR3 is 13 amino acids. The CDR3 coding sequence is TGTGCCAGCAGACTAGCGGGAGGAAGTGAGCAGTTCTTC. It encodes CASRLAGGSEQFF. Variable domain in full (rest from reference TRBV7-3 and TRBJ2-1): GAGVSQTPSNKVTEKGKYVELRCDPISGHTALYWYRQSLGQGPEFLIYFQGTGAADDSGLPNDRFFAVRPEGSVSTLKIQRTERGDSAVYLCASRLAGGSEQFFGPGTRLTVL.

The chain has TRBV5-1 and TRBJ2-3; TRBD2 aligns across 9 bases. The CDR3 is 15 amino acids. V was clipped by 10 bases and J by 2 bases; unmatched bases: 11. CDR1 is SGHRS, CDR2 YFSETQ, per germline. The CDR3 loop is CASRSRGGATDTQYF. The CDR3 DNA follows: TGCGCCTCGAGGAGCCGCGGGGGGGCCACAGATACGCAGTATTTT. Combining the CDR3 with reference TRBV5-1 and TRBJ2-3 gives the whole variable domain KAGVTQTPRYLIKTRGQQVTLSCSPISGHRSVSWYQQTPGQGLQFLFEYFSETQRNKGNFPGRFSGRQFSNSRSEMNVSTLELGDSALYLCASRSRGGATDTQYFGPGTRLTVL.

The V and J genes are TRBV27 and TRBJ2-7; TRBD1 matches at 11 bases. After removal of 2 bases from V and 7 bases from J, the junction contained 13 bases not matched to a gene. Germline V gene data show CDR1 as MNHEY and CDR2 as SMNVEV (reference sequence). This CDR3 contains 17 residues. The CDR3: CASSLGSGTGGRQEQYF. DNA of the CDR3: TGTGCCAGCAGTTTAGGGTCCGGGACAGGGGGACGGCAAGAGCAGTACTTC.